Here is one TCR beta chain with its context. Antigen unknown. Reverse transcribing all isolated RNA meant expressed TCRB transcripts were sequenced. TCRdb's table, derived via immunoSEQ multiplex PCR, lists solely in-frame clones and lacks some. This sample has roughly 700,000 clones; about an eighth occur once, and the top ten carry 0.02% to 0.025%. These data are taken from a study of beta chain features in type 1 diabetes. General study points: TCRB CDR3s were moderately but significantly shorter in Type 1 diabetes patients in all four CD4+ subsets.

Trimming removed 5 bases from V and 4 bases from J, with 17 bases in between. CDR3 length: 15 residues. Germline CDR1 reads SGHAT; CDR2 reads FQDESV (reference sequence). Sequences were obtained from naive CD4+ T cells from blood. V is TRBV11-1 and J is TRBJ1-1, with D possibly being TRBD1 (5 bases). This clonotype was obtained from a man between 18 and 29 years old with type 1 diabetes. The CDR3 here is CASSRSGSFGTEAFF. Here the CDR3 DNA reads TGTGCCAGCAGCCGCTCAGGGTCTTTCGGCACTGAAGCTTTCTTT.